This T cell receptor (beta chain) was sequenced for a study of shared clonotypes between healthy human individuals. The CDR3 sequence is 15 residues long. V lost 1 base, J lost 1 base, and 4 bases stayed unmatched. Germline loops: CDR1 SGHTA, CDR2 FQGNSA. The input for sorted-subset replicate PCRs was approximately 210 ng DNA, some 30,000 T cell genomes. Sequencing used immunoSEQ multiplex PCR; TCRdb keeps in-frame clones, though not all of them. The sample contains about 580,000 clones, roughly 98% of which appear only once. Regarding this clone: What it binds is not known. Other DNA sequences in the same sample also yield this CDR3.

Naive CD8 cells lacked CD45RO, underwent positive selection for CCR7 and left out terminally differentiated effector memory CD45RA+ cells. General study findings and limits: Sampling covered blood only; tissue repertoires likely differ. Estimated richness was generally greater in naive than memory subsets.

The sample taken for sequencing was naive CD8+ T cells sorted from blood. The TCR comes from a man aged 25 to 40 in good health. The V gene is TRBV7-2, the J gene TRBJ2-7, with TRBD2 matching 7 bases. The CDR3 nucleotides read TGTGCCAGCAGCTTAGTTGCCGGGGGGTCCTACGAGCAGTACTTC. This gives the protein CASSLVAGGSYEQYF.